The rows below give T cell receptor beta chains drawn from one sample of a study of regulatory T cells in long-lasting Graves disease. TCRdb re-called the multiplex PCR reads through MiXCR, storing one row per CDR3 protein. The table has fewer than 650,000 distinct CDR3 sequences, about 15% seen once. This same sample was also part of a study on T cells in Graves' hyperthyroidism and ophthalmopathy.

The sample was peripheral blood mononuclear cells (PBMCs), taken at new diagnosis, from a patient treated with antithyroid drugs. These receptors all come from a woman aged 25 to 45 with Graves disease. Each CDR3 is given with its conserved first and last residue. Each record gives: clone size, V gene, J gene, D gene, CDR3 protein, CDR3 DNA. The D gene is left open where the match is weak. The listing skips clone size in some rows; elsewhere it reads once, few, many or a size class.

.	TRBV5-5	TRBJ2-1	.	CASTPTPTNNEQFF	TGTGCCAGCACCCCAACCCCTACGAACAATGAGCAGTTCTTC
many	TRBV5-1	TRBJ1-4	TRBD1	CASSSTGGASNEKLFF	TGCGCCAGCAGCTCCACAGGGGGCGCGTCTAATGAAAAACTGTTTTTT
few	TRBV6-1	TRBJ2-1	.	CASSLDRGGRNEQFF	TGTGCCAGCAGCCTAGACAGGGGAGGGCGAAATGAGCAGTTCTTC
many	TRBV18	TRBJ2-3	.	CASSPKDTQYF	TGTGCCAGCTCACCAAAAGATACGCAGTATTTT
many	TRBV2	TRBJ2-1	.	CASSDDSMGRREQFF	TGTGCCAGCAGTGACGATTCTATGGGCAGACGTGAGCAGTTCTTC
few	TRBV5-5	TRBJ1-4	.	CASSSEGVGEKLFF	TGTGCCAGCAGCTCGGAGGGGGTAGGGGAAAAACTGTTTTTT
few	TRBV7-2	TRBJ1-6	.	CASSSRSLGDWGIPLHF	TGTGCCAGCAGCTCCAGGTCCCTTGGGGACTGGGGAATTCCCCTCCACTTT
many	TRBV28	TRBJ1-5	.	CASSRQVNSNQPQHF	TGTGCCAGCAGCCGACAGGTTAATAGCAATCAGCCCCAGCATTTT
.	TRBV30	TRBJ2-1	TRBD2	CAWSVLSGRAYNEQFF	TGTGCCTGGAGTGTACTAAGCGGGAGGGCGTACAATGAGCAGTTCTTC
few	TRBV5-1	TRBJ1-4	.	CASSIGDPNEKLFF	TGCGCCAGCAGCATAGGGGACCCAAATGAAAAACTGTTTTTT
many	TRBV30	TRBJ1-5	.	CAWSVGGQLPQHF	TGTGCCTGGAGTGTTGGCGGACAGTTACCCCAGCATTTT
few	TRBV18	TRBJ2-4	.	CASSPTQVAKNIQYF	TGTGCCAGCTCACCAACGCAGGTAGCCAAAAACATTCAGTACTTC
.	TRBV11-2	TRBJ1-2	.	CASSPGTHLGGYTF	TGTGCCAGCAGCCCAGGGACGCATCTAGGGGGCTACACCTTC
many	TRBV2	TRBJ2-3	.	CASSEWTHLGADTQYF	TGTGCCAGCAGTGAATGGACCCACCTGGGCGCAGATACGCAGTATTTT
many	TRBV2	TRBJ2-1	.	CASMRRGTYNEQFF	TGTGCCAGTATGAGGAGGGGAACCTACAATGAGCAGTTCTTC
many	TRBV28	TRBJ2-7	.	CASSGRVSKMWEQYF	TGTGCCAGCAGCGGACGGGTCTCGAAGATGTGGGAGCAGTACTTC
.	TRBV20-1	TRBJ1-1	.	CSASRAGTEAFF	TGCAGTGCTAGCAGGGCTGGCACTGAAGCTTTCTTT
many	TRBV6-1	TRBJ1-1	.	CASSELKGSATEAFF	TGTGCCAGCAGTGAATTGAAGGGGTCGGCCACTGAAGCTTTCTTT
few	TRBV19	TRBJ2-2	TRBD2	CASSIDLLAGGGELFF	TGTGCCAGTAGTATAGACCTACTAGCGGGAGGCGGGGAGCTGTTTTTT
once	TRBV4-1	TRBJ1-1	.	CASSQEVGITEAFF	TGCGCCAGCAGCCAAGAAGTAGGGATCACTGAAGCTTTCTTT
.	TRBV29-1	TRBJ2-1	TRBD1	CSAGQGLTPYNEQFF	TGCAGCGCCGGACAGGGGTTAACCCCCTACAATGAGCAGTTCTTC
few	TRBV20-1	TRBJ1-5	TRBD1	CSARDTGGSSNQPQHF	TGCAGTGCTAGAGATACAGGGGGCTCGAGCAATCAGCCCCAGCATTTT
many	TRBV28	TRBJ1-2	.	CASSFRGSYGYTF	TGTGCCAGCAGTTTCCGGGGGTCCTATGGCTACACCTTC
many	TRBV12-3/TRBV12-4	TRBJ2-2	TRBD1	CASRPNTGGGTGELFF	TGTGCCAGCAGGCCAAACACAGGGGGCGGCACCGGGGAGCTGTTTTTT
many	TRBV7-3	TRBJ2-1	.	CASRIADTYNEQFF	TGTGCCAGCAGGATAGCGGACACCTACAATGAGCAGTTCTTC
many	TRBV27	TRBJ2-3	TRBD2	CASSLSASGRIGRDTQYF	TGTGCCAGCAGTTTATCGGCTAGCGGGAGGATCGGCAGAGATACGCAGTATTTT
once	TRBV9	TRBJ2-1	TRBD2	CASSVVGETSAVRTYNEQFF	TGTGCCAGCAGCGTAGTAGGGGAGACTAGCGCCGTCAGGACCTACAATGAGCAGTTCTTC
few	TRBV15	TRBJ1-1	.	CATRNGLQGENTEAFF	TGTGCCACCAGGAATGGATTACAGGGAGAGAACACTGAAGCTTTCTTT
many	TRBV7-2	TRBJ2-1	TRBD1	CASSPRGGQGDHEQFF	TGTGCCAGCAGCCCAAGGGGGGGACAGGGTGACCATGAGCAGTTCTTC
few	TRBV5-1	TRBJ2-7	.	CASSVSGSFALYEQYF	TGCGCCAGCAGCGTGTCGGGTTCCTTTGCCCTCTATGAGCAGTACTTC
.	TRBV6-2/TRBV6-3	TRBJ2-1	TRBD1	CASSADRGNHSEQFF	TGTGCCAGCAGTGCGGACAGGGGGAACCACAGTGAGCAGTTCTTC
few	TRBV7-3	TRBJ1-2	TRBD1	CASSLAGGKTGLGYTF	TGTGCCAGCAGCTTAGCAGGGGGAAAGACAGGGCTTGGCTACACCTTC
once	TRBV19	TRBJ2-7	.	CASRLSSGAVYEQYF	TGTGCCAGTAGACTCTCGTCAGGGGCCGTCTACGAGCAGTACTTC
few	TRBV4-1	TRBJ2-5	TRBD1	CASSQDGTGGQETQYF	TGCGCCAGCAGCCAGGATGGGACAGGGGGGCAAGAGACCCAGTACTTC
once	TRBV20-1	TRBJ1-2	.	CCRLYGSTF	TGCTGCCGCCTCTATGGCTCCACCTTC
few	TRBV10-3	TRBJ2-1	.	CAISVQEKVEQFF	TGTGCCATCAGTGTCCAGGAGAAGGTTGAGCAGTTCTTC
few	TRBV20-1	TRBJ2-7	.	CSASSDQHPPKKAIYEQYF	TGCAGTGCTAGTTCCGACCAGCACCCTCCCAAAAAGGCTATCTACGAGCAGTACTTC
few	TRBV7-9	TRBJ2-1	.	CASSSRRTGEQFF	TGTGCCAGCAGCTCGCGGCGGACGGGTGAGCAGTTCTTC
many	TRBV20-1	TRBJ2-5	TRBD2	CSAGQWGGQETQYF	TGCAGTGCTGGCCAGTGGGGGGGGCAAGAGACCCAGTACTTC
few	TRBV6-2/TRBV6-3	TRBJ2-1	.	CASGLSGASNEQFF	TGTGCCAGCGGTTTATCGGGGGCGAGTAATGAGCAGTTCTTC
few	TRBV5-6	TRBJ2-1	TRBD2	CASSLAGLGEQFF	TGTGCCAGCAGCTTGGCGGGACTAGGTGAGCAGTTCTTC
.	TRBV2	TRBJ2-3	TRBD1	CASKRDSTSTDTQYF	TGTGCCAGCAAGAGGGACAGCACTAGCACAGATACGCAGTATTTT
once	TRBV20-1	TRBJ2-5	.	CSAAGTGEETQYF	TGCAGTGCTGCCGGGACGGGGGAAGAGACCCAGTACTTC
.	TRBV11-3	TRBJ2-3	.	CASSSGARTDTQYF	TGTGCCAGCAGCTCCGGGGCCCGCACAGATACGCAGTATTTT
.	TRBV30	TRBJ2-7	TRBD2	CAWSDRKASGSYEQYF	TGTGCCTGGAGTGATCGAAAGGCTAGCGGCTCCTACGAGCAGTACTTC
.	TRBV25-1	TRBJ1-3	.	CASSPPGGSGNTIYF	TGTGCCAGCAGTCCTCCCGGAGGATCTGGAAACACCATATATTTT
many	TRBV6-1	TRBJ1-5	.	CASSDPLQPQHF	TGTGCCAGCAGTGATCCCCTACAGCCCCAGCATTTT
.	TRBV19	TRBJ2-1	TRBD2	CASRGSGRPNEQFF	TGTGCCAGTAGGGGGAGCGGGAGGCCTAATGAGCAGTTCTTC
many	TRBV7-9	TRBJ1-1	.	CASSLAGTRTEAFF	TGTGCCAGCAGCTTAGCCGGGACGCGCACTGAAGCTTTCTTT
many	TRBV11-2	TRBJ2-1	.	CASSKSPGAVGNEQFF	TGTGCCAGCAGTAAAAGTCCGGGAGCCGTTGGCAATGAGCAGTTCTTC
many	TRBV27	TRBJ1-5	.	CASSLFQDQPQHF	TGTGCCAGCAGTTTATTTCAGGATCAGCCCCAGCATTTT
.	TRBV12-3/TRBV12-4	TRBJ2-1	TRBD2	CASREGGSHEQFF	TGTGCCAGCAGGGAGGGAGGGAGCCATGAGCAGTTCTTC
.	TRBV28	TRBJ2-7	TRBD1	CASSLRVFGTGDYEQYF	TGTGCCAGCAGTTTACGCGTCTTCGGGACAGGTGACTACGAGCAGTACTTC
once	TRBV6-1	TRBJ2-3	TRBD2	CATLPAGAFTDTQYF	TGTGCCACGCTCCCAGCGGGAGCGTTCACAGATACGCAGTATTTT
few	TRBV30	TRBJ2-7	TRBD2	CAWTKRSGSEQYF	TGTGCCTGGACCAAACGCAGCGGGAGCGAGCAGTACTTC